This is a list of T cell receptor beta chains from one sample in a study of identical twins. TCRdb ran MiXCR on the 5' RACE reads and lists one entry per CDR3 protein. The sample has about 280,000 distinct CDR3 sequences, around 8.8% seen once. These same records also appear under a second study, on yellow fever vaccine responses in identical twins.

The sample was memory (CD45RO+) T cells sorted from blood. The receptors come from a woman under 30 in good health. Both conserved end residues are part of each CDR3. Each record gives: J gene, V gene, CDR3 protein.

J: TRBJ1-5; V: TRBV11-2; CDR3: CASSLAENQPQHF
J: TRBJ2-4; V: TRBV5-1; CDR3: CASSLRASGSTKNIQYF
J: TRBJ1-5; V: TRBV10-3; CDR3: CAISRDTSNQPQHF
J: TRBJ1-4; V: TRBV5-5; CDR3: CASSSRDRRSTNEKLFF
J: TRBJ2-1; V: TRBV27; CDR3: CASSSLGTSRVVGEQFF
J: TRBJ2-5; V: TRBV12-3/TRBV12-4; CDR3: CASSQRGGLGETQYF
J: TRBJ1-1; V: TRBV20-1; CDR3: CSASGKGYAEAFF
J: TRBJ1-2; V: TRBV10-3; CDR3: CAISESDRFNYGYTF
J: TRBJ1-2; V: TRBV27; CDR3: CASTGYTF
J: TRBJ2-2; V: TRBV20-1; CDR3: CSARATYTGELFF
J: TRBJ2-7; V: TRBV6-6; CDR3: CASSSRVNYEQYF
J: TRBJ2-7; V: TRBV2; CDR3: CASIREMEGEQYF
J: TRBJ1-1; V: TRBV7-7; CDR3: CASSLMMNTEAFF